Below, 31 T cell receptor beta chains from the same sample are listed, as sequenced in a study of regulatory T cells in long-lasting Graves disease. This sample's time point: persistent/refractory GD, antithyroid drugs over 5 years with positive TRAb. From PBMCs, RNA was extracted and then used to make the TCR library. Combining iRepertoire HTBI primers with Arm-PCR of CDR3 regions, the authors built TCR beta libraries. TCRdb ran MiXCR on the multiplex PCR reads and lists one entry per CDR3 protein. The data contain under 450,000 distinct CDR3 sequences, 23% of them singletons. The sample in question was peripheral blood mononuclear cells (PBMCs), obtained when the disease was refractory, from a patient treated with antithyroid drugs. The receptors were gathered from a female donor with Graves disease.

The CDR3 nucleotides read TGTGCCAGCCAGACAGACAACAGTCAGCCCCAGCATTTT. The encoded protein is CASQTDNSQPQHF. The chain uses TRBV2 and TRBJ1-5; D perhaps matches TRBD1 (5 bases). Deletions cut 8 bases from V and 6 bases from J, with 14 bases between. Germline CDR1 reads SNHLY; CDR2 reads FYNNEI. This CDR3 is 13 amino acids long. Complete variable domain (other parts from reference TRBV2 and TRBJ1-5): EPEVTQTPSHQVTQMGQEVILRCVPISNHLYFYWYRQILGQKVEFLVSFYNNEISEKSEIFDDQFSVERPDGSNFTLKIRSTKLEDSAMYFCASQTDNSQPQHFGDGTRLSIL.

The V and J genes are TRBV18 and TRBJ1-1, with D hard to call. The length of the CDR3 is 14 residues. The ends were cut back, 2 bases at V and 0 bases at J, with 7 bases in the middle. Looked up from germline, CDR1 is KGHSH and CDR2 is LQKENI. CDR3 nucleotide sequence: TGTGCCAGCTCACCAGAGGTAATGAACACTGAAGCTTTCTTT. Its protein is CASSPEVMNTEAFF.

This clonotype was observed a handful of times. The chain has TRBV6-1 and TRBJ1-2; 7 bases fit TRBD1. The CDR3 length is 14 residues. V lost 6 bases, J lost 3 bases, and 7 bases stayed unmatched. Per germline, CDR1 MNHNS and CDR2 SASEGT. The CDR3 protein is CASRRQGTDYGYTF. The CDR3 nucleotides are TGTGCCAGCAGGAGACAGGGAACGGACTATGGCTACACCTTC.

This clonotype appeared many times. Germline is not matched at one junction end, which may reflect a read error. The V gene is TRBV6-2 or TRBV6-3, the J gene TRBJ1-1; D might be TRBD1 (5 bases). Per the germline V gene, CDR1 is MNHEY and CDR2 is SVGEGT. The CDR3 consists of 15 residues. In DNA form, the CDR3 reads TGCGCCAGCAGCTTGGGACGGCAAACGAACACTGAAGCTTTCTTT. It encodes CASSLGRQTNTEAFF.

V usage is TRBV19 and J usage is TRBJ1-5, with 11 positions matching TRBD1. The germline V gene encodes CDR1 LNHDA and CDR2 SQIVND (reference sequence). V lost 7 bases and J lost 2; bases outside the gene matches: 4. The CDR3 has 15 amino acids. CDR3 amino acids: CASMTGQGGNQPQHF. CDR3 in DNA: TGTGCCAGTATGACGGGACAGGGGGGCAATCAGCCCCAGCATTTT. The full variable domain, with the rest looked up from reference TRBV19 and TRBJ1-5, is DGGITQSPKYLFRKEGQNVTLSCEQNLNHDAMYWYRQDPGQGLRLIYYSQIVNDFQKGDIAEGYSVSREKKESFPLTVTSAQKNPTAFYLCASMTGQGGNQPQHFGDGTRLSIL.

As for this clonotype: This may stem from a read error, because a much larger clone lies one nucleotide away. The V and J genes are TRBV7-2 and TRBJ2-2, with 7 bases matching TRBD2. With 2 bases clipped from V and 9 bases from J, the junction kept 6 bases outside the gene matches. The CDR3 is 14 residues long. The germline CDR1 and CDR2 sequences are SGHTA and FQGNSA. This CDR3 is CASSLSAGLRELFF. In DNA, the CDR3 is TGTGCCAGCAGCTTAAGTGCGGGACTACGGGAGCTGTTTTTT.

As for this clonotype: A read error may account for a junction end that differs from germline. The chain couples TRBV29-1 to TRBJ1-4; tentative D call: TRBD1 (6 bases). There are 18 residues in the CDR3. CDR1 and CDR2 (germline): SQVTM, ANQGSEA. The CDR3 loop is CSVVQPTGPPTTNGKLFF. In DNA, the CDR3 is TGCAGCGTTGTCCAACCCACAGGGCCACCGACAACTAATGGAAAACTGTTTTTT.

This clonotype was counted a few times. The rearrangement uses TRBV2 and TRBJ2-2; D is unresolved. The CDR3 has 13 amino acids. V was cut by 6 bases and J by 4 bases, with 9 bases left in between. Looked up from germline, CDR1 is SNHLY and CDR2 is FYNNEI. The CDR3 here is CASRKSPTGELFF. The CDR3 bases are TGTGCCAGCAGGAAAAGCCCCACCGGGGAGCTGTTTTTT.

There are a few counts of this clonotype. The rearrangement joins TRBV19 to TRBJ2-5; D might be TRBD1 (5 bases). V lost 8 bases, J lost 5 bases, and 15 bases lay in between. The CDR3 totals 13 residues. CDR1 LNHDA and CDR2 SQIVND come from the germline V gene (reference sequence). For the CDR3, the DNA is TGTGCCAGTGCAAGGGGTTATGGGGAGACCCAGTACTTC. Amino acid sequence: CASARGYGETQYF.

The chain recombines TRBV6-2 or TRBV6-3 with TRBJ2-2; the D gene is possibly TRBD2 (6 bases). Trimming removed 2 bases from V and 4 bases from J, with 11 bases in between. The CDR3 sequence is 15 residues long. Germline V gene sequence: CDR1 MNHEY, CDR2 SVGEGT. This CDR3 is CASSYGGASTGELFF. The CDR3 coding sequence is TGTGCCAGCAGTTACGGCGGGGCTTCCACCGGGGAGCTGTTTTTT.

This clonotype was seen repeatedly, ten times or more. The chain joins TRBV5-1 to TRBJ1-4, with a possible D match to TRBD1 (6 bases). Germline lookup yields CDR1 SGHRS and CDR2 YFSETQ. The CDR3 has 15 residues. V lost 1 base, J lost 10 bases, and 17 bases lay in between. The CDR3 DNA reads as TGCGCCAGCAGCTTGATAGGGACAACGGATGGAAAACTGTTTTTT. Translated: CASSLIGTTDGKLFF.

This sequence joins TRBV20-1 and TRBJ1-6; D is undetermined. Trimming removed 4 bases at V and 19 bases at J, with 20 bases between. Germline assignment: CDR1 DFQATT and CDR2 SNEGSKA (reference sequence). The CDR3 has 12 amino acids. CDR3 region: CSAISPGSSLHF. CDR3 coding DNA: TGCAGTGCTATCTCGCCGGGATCCTCTCTACACTTT.

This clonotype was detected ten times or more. The CDR3: CASSYFRQSPAFF. For the CDR3, the DNA is TGTGCCAGCAGTTACTTTCGACAGTCACCAGCTTTCTTT. The J gene is TRBJ1-1, the V gene TRBV6-2 or TRBV6-3, with D possibly being TRBD1 (5 bases). Germline CDR1 MNHEY, CDR2 SVGEGT. The ends were cut back, 1 base at V and 10 bases at J, with 13 bases in the middle. The CDR3 is 13 residues long.

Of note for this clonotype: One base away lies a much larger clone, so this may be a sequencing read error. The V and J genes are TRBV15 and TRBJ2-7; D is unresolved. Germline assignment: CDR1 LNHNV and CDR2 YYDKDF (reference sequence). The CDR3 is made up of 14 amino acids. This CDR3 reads CTTSRDKSVTEQYF. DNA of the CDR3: TGTACCACCAGCAGAGATAAGTCGGTTACCGAGCAGTACTTC.

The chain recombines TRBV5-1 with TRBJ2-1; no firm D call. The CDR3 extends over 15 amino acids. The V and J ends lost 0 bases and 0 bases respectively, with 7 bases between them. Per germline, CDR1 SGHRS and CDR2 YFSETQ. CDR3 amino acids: CASSLDTSSYNEQFF. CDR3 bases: TGCGCCAGCAGCTTGGACACGAGCTCCTACAATGAGCAGTTCTTC.

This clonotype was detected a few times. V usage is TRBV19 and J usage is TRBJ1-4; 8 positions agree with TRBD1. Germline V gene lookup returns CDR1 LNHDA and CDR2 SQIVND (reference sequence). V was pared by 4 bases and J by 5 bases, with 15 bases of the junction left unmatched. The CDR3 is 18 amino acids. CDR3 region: CASSKGTGGTWQNEKLFF. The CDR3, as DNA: TGTGCCAGTAGTAAGGGTACAGGGGGAACTTGGCAAAATGAAAAACTGTTTTTT.

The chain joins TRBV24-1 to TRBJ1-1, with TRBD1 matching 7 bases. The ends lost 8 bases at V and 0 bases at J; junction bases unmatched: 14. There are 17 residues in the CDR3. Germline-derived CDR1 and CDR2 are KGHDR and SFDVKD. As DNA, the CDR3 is TGTGCCACCATCGCCGGGACAGAAGCTATCATGAACACTGAAGCTTTCTTT. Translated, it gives CATIAGTEAIMNTEAFF.

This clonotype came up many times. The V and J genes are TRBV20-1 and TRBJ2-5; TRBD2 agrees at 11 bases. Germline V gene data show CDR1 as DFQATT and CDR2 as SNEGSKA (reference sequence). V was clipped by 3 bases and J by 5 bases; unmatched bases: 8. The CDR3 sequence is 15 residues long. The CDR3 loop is CSARTSGTLRETQYF. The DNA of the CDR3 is TGCAGTGCTAGGACTAGCGGGACCCTCCGGGAGACCCAGTACTTC.

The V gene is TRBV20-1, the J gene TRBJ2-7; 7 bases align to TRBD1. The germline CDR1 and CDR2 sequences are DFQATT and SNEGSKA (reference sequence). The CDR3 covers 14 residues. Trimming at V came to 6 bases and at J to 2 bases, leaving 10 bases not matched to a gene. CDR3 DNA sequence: TGCAGTGCACACTCACGGGACAGCCCCTACGAGCAGTACTTC. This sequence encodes CSAHSRDSPYEQYF.

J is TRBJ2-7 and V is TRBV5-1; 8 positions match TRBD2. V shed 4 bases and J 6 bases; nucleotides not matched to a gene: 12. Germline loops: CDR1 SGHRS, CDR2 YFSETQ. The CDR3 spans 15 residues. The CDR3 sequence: CASSPVSGNLVEQYF. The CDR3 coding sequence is TGCGCCAGCAGCCCCGTTAGCGGGAATTTGGTCGAGCAGTACTTC. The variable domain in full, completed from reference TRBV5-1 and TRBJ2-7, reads KAGVTQTPRYLIKTRGQQVTLSCSPISGHRSVSWYQQTPGQGLQFLFEYFSETQRNKGNFPGRFSGRQFSNSRSEMNVSTLELGDSALYLCASSPVSGNLVEQYFGPGTRLTVT.

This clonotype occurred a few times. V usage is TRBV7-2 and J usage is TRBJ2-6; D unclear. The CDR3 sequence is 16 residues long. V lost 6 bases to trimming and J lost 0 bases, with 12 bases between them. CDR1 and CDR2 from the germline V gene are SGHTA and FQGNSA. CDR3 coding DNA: TGTGCCAGCAGACCCGCGCTGCTCTCTGGGGCCAACGTCCTGACTTTC. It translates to CASRPALLSGANVLTF. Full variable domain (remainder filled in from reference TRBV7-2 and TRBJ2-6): GAGVSQSPSNKVTEKGKDVELRCDPISGHTALYWYRQSLGQGLEFLIYFQGNSAPDKSGLPSDRFSAERTGGSVSTLTIQRTQQEDSAVYLCASRPALLSGANVLTFGAGSRLTVL.

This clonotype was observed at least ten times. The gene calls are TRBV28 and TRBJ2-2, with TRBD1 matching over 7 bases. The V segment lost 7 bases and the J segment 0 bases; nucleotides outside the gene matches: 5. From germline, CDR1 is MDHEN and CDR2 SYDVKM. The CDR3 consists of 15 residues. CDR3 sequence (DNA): TGTGCCAGCATCCCGGGACAGTCGAACACCGGGGAGCTGTTTTTT. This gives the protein CASIPGQSNTGELFF.

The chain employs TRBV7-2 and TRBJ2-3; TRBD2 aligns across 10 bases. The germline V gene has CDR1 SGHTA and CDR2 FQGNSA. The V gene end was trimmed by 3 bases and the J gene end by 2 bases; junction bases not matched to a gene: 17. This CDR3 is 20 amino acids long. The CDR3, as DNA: TGTGCCAGCAGCTTCCCTAAGCCCGGGACTAGCGATGGTCTCACAGATACGCAGTATTTT. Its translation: CASSFPKPGTSDGLTDTQYF.

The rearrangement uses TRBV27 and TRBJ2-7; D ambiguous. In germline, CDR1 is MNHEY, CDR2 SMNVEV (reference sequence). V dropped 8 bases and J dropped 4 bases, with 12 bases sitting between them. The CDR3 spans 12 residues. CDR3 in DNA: TGTGCCAGCTCCACCAAGGGTTACGAGCAGTACTTC. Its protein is CASSTKGYEQYF.

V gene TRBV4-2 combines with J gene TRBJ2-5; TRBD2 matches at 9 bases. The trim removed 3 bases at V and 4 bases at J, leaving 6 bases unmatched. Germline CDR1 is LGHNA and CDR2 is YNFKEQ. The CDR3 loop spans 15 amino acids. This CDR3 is CASSHTQTSGETQYF. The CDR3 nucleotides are TGTGCCAGCAGCCACACGCAGACTAGCGGAGAGACCCAGTACTTC.

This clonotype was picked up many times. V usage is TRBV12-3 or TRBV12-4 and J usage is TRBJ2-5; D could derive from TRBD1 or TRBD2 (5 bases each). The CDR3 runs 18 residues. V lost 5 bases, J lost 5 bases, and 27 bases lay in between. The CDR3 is CASSPTILGRGTRETQYF. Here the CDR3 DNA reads TGTGCCAGCAGTCCGACAATCCTAGGACGGGGCACTCGGGAGACCCAGTACTTC.

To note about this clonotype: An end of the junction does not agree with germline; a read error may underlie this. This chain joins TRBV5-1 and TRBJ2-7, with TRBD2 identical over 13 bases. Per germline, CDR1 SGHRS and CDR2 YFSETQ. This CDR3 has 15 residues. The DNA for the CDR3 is TGCACCAGCAGAACCGGACTAGCGGGAGTAGGCGAGCAGTACTTC. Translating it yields CTSRTGLAGVGEQYF.

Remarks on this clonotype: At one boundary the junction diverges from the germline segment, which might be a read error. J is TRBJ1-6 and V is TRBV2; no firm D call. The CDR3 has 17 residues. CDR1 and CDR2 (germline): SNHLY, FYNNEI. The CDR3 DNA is TGTGCCAGCAGCCCCAGAACGGTAGCGTCGTATAAATCACCCCTCCACTTT. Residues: CASSPRTVASYKSPLHF.

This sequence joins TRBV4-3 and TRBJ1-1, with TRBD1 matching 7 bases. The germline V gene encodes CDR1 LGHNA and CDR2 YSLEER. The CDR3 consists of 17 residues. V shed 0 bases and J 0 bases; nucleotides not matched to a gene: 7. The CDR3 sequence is CASSQEVTGTMNTEAFF. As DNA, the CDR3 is TGCGCCAGCAGCCAAGAGGTGACAGGGACCATGAACACTGAAGCTTTCTTT.

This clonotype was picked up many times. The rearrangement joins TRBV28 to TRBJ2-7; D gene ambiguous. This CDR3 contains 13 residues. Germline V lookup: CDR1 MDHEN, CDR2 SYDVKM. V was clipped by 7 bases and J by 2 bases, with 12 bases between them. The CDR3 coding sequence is TGTGCCAGCATTGCAGAGACCACCTACGAGCAGTACTTC. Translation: CASIAETTYEQYF.

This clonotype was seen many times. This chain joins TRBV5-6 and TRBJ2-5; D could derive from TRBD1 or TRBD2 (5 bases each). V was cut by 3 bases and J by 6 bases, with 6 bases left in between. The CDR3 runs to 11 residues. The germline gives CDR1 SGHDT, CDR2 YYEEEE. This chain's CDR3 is CASSWGKTQYF. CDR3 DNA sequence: TGTGCCAGCAGCTGGGGGAAGACCCAGTACTTC. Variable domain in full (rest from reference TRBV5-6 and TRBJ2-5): DAGVTQSPTHLIKTRGQQVTLRCSPKSGHDTVSWYQQALGQGPQFIFQYYEEEERQRGNFPDRFSGHQFPNYSSELNVNALLLGDSALYLCASSWGKTQYFGPGTRLLVL.